This T cell receptor beta chain emerged from a study of identical twins. Study-level points and caveats: Cord blood beta clonotypes present at high abundance carried fewer insertions; no such pattern appeared in memory repertoires. The study reached conclusions through statistical analysis that was cross-sectional, not following the same donors.

J was trimmed by 8 bases and V by 5 bases; bases with no gene match: 7. In germline, CDR1 is MNHEY, CDR2 SMNVEV (reference sequence). The CDR3 consists of 13 residues. Each CDR3 protein is one row after TCRdb ran MiXCR on the 5' RACE reads. This table has more than 400,000 distinct CDR3 sequences, 12% to 15% appearing once. This clonotype was observed many times. What it recognizes is unknown. The same data also went into a second study, on yellow fever vaccine responses in identical twins. As that report states: The T cell response to vaccination in identical twins was reportedly partly convergent and partly personalized.

Sequencing used CD4+ T cells sorted from blood. This chain uses TRBV27 with TRBJ1-2; 8 bases are a match to TRBD1. This clonotype was sampled from a woman aged 18-30 years in good health. The CDR3 loop reads CASSPSTGEGYTF. The CDR3 coding sequence is TGTGCCAGCAGTCCCTCGACAGGGGAAGGCTACACCTTC.